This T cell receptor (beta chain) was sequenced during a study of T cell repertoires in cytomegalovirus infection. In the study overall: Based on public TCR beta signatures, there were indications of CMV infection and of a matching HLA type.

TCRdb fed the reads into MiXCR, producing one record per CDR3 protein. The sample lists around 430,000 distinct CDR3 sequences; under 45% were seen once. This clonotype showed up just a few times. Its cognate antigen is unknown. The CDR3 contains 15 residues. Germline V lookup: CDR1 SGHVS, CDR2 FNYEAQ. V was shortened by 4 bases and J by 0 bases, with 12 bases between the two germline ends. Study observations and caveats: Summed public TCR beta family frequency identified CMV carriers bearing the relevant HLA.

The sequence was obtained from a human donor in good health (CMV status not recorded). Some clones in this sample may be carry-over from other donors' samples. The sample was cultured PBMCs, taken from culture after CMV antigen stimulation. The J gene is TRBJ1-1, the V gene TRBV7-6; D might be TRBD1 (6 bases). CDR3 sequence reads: CASSSGGQMNTEAFF. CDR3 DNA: TGTGCCAGCAGCTCGGGGGGGCAAATGAACACTGAAGCTTTCTTT.